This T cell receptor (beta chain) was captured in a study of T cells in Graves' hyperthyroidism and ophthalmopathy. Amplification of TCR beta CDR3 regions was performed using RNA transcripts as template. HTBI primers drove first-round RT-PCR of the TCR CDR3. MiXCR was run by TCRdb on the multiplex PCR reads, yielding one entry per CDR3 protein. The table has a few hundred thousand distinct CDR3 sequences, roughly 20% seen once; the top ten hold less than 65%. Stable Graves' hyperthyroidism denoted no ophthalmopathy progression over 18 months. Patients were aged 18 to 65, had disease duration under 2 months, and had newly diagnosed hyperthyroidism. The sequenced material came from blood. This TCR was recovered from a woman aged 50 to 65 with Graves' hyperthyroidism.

CDR3 bases: TGTGCCAGCAGCCCCCAAAGGGACGGGGAGCTGTTTTTT. It encodes CASSPQRDGELFF. The chain carries TRBV7-3 and TRBJ2-2, with unresolved D. The V and J ends lost 5 bases and 7 bases respectively, with 11 bases between them. This CDR3 region has 13 residues. In germline, CDR1 is SGHTA, CDR2 FQGTGA.